These 25 T cell receptor beta chains were all obtained from the same sample, sequenced in a study of blood T cell repertoires in COVID-19 (TCRdb year 2020). Library method: the immunoSEQ multiplex PCR assay. TCRdb stores this immuneACCESS table with in-frame sequences only. Part of the clones is absent; in the studies checked, under half of the shortfall reflects unresolved V genes, and no reason is known for the rest. Here the sample has about 190,000 clones; about 86% occur a single time. The ten biggest clones cover 0.88% of the sample. Sequencing was performed on peripheral blood. The receptor set was obtained from a woman in her late teens or twenties who had recovered from COVID-19.

The rearrangement uses TRBV7-2 and TRBJ1-2; D might be TRBD1 (6 bases). In germline, CDR1 is SGHTA, CDR2 FQGNSA. This CDR3 is built from 15 residues. Trimming took 1 base from V and 2 from J, leaving 11 bases between them. The CDR3 loop is CASSLGRTVNYGYTF. In nucleotides, the CDR3 is TGTGCCAGCAGCTTAGGAAGGACAGTAAACTATGGCTACACCTTC.

A note on this clone: Within the sample, other DNA sequences also encode this same CDR3. This chain joins TRBV6-5 and TRBJ2-7; 9 nucleotides align to TRBD1. There are 14 residues in the CDR3. V shed 2 bases and J 4 bases; nucleotides not matched to a gene: 3. Germline values: CDR1 MNHEY, CDR2 SVGAGI. The CDR3 nucleotides read TGTGCCAGCAGTTACAGAGGACAGGGGTACGAGCAGTACTTC. As protein: CASSYRGQGYEQYF.

The chain recombines TRBV19 with TRBJ2-5, with D unclear. V was pared by 6 bases and J by 2 bases, with 4 bases between. The CDR3 contains 11 residues. Germline V gene data show CDR1 as LNHDA and CDR2 as SQIVND (reference sequence). This chain's CDR3 is CASSLQETQYF. CDR3 sequence (DNA): TGTGCCAGTAGCTTACAAGAGACCCAGTACTTC. The entire variable domain, with the rest obtained from reference TRBV19 and TRBJ2-5, is as follows: DGGITQSPKYLFRKEGQNVTLSCEQNLNHDAMYWYRQDPGQGLRLIYYSQIVNDFQKGDIAEGYSVSREKKESFPLTVTSAQKNPTAFYLCASSLQETQYFGPGTRLLVL.

This clone was found many times. V gene TRBV9 combines with J gene TRBJ2-2, with 8 positions matching TRBD2. Per the germline V gene, CDR1 is SGDLS and CDR2 is YYNGEE. This CDR3 spans 14 amino acids. V trimming: 4 bases; J trimming: 6 bases; junction bases outside the gene matches: 5. The CDR3 sequence is CASSPRGGPGELFF. Here the CDR3 DNA reads TGTGCCAGCAGCCCTCGGGGGGGCCCCGGGGAGCTGTTTTTT.

CDR3 sequence: CATSTGDPNQPQHF. DNA of the CDR3: TGTGCCACCAGTACAGGGGACCCCAATCAGCCCCAGCATTTT. The chain recombines TRBV24-1 with TRBJ1-5; 7 positions agree with TRBD1. Unmatched junction bases numbered 4, after V lost 6 bases and J lost 3 bases. CDR1 KGHDR and CDR2 SFDVKD come from the germline V gene. The CDR3 extends over 14 amino acids.

The chain employs TRBV7-6 and TRBJ2-2; D might be TRBD1 (6 bases). The CDR3 consists of 16 residues. The germline V gene has CDR1 SGHVS and CDR2 FNYEAQ. V shed 0 bases and J shed 4 bases, with 12 bases lying between them. The CDR3 region has the DNA TGTGCCAGCAGCTTAGCAGAGGGCAGGGGCACCGGGGAGCTGTTTTTT. Amino acid sequence: CASSLAEGRGTGELFF. Supplemented by reference TRBV7-6 and TRBJ2-2, the full variable domain reads GAGVSQSPRYKVTKRGQDVALRCDPISGHVSLYWYRQALGQGPEFLTYFNYEAQQDKSGLPNDRFSAERPEGSISTLTIQRTEQRDSAMYRCASSLAEGRGTGELFFGEGSRLTVL.

This CDR3 is CASSPDSPYTFTDTQYF. The CDR3, as DNA: TGTGCCAGCAGTCCCGACAGCCCCTATACCTTCACAGATACGCAGTATTTT. The chain couples TRBV6-2 or TRBV6-3 to TRBJ2-3; D possibly corresponds to TRBD1 (5 bases). Germline V gives CDR1 MNHEY, CDR2 SVGEGT. The CDR3 contains 17 residues. The V gene lost 5 bases and the J gene lost 2 bases, with 20 bases spanning the gap.

The chain is built from TRBV5-1 and TRBJ1-3, with 8 bases matching TRBD1. Germline CDR1 reads SGHRS; CDR2 reads YFSETQ. V lost 4 bases, J lost 4 bases, and 7 bases stayed unmatched. The length of the CDR3 is 15 residues. The CDR3, as DNA: TGCGCCAGCAGCACACAGGGGGTAGCCGGAAACACCATATATTTT. Its translation is CASSTQGVAGNTIYF.

The rearrangement joins TRBV19 to TRBJ1-5; a possible D gene is TRBD1 (5 bases). V lost 3 bases and J 5 bases, leaving 11 bases between the germline ends. Per the germline V gene, CDR1 is LNHDA and CDR2 is SQIVND (reference sequence). The CDR3 extends over 14 amino acids. In DNA form, the CDR3 reads TGTGCCAGTAGTATTTGGGGGGGGGATCAGCCCCAGCATTTT. Its protein is CASSIWGGDQPQHF. The full variable domain, completed using reference TRBV19 and TRBJ1-5, is DGGITQSPKYLFRKEGQNVTLSCEQNLNHDAMYWYRQDPGQGLRLIYYSQIVNDFQKGDIAEGYSVSREKKESFPLTVTSAQKNPTAFYLCASSIWGGDQPQHFGDGTRLSIL.

The V gene is TRBV4-3, the J gene TRBJ2-3; 8 nucleotides match TRBD1. Germline CDR1 LGHNA, CDR2 YSLEER. This CDR3 region has 16 residues. After removal of 4 bases from V and 2 bases from J, the junction contained 8 bases not matched to a gene. The CDR3 nucleotides read TGCGCCAGCAGCCCAGCCGGGACAGGCCTCACAGATACGCAGTATTTT. Amino acid sequence: CASSPAGTGLTDTQYF.

The chain joins TRBV2 to TRBJ2-3; 7 nucleotides align to TRBD2. This CDR3 region has 15 residues. The trim removed 9 bases at V and 2 bases at J, leaving 11 bases unmatched. The germline gives CDR1 SNHLY, CDR2 FYNNEI. The CDR3 protein is CASTNSGRVTDTQYF. DNA for the CDR3: TGTGCCAGTACTAACTCGGGGAGGGTCACAGATACGCAGTATTTT.

The rearrangement uses TRBV27 and TRBJ2-7; 10 bases are shared with TRBD2. The ends lost 5 bases at V and 1 base at J; junction bases unmatched: 8. Germline V gene data show CDR1 as MNHEY and CDR2 as SMNVEV (reference sequence). This CDR3 region has 16 residues. CDR3 protein: CASSTVAGGRSYEQYF. For the CDR3, the DNA is TGTGCCAGCAGTACCGTAGCGGGGGGCCGTTCCTACGAGCAGTACTTC.

The rearrangement joins TRBV13 to TRBJ2-7, with a tentative D call TRBD2 (6 bases). Trimming pared 7 bases from V and 4 bases from J, leaving 17 bases between. Germline V CDR1 and CDR2: PRHDT, FYEKMQ (reference sequence). This CDR3 region has 14 residues. The DNA for the CDR3 is TGTGCCAGCACCCTAGCGCGGAGCTTTTACGAGCAGTACGTC. It yields the protein CASTLARSFYEQYV.

This rearrangement joins TRBV9 to TRBJ1-2; 7 positions match TRBD1. With 1 base clipped from V and 5 bases from J, the junction kept 8 bases outside the gene matches. Germline assignment: CDR1 SGDLS and CDR2 YYNGEE. This CDR3 is 15 amino acids long. The CDR3 nucleotides are TGTGCCAGCAGCGTAAACAGGGGAATTAGTTATGGCTACACCTTC. Translating gives CASSVNRGISYGYTF.

J is TRBJ2-5 and V is TRBV5-8; 7 bases agree with TRBD1. Germline values: CDR1 SGHTS, CDR2 YDEGEE. The CDR3 has 13 amino acids. J lost 2 bases, V lost 4 bases, and 2 bases had no gene match. CDR3 protein: CASSPGQQETQYF. The CDR3 nucleotides read TGTGCCAGCAGCCCGGGACAGCAAGAGACCCAGTACTTC.

V is TRBV4-3 and J is TRBJ1-6; D gene ambiguous. V lost 0 bases to trimming and J lost 11 bases, with 14 bases between them. Germline CDR1 LGHNA, CDR2 YSLEER. The CDR3 length is 15 residues. Here the CDR3 DNA reads TGCGCCAGCAGCCAAGATATCGGGCGCGGGCCACCCCTCCACTTT. This gives the protein CASSQDIGRGPPLHF.

In its sample, this clone was seen once. This chain joins TRBV9 and TRBJ1-2; D is unclear. CDR1 is SGDLS and CDR2 is YYNGEE in the germline V gene. Trimming removed 5 bases from V and 4 bases from J, with 21 bases in between. The CDR3 length is 16 residues. In DNA, the CDR3 is TGTGCCAGCAGGGAACTACCCGGTGGCGGCGGCTATGGCTACACCTTC. As protein: CASRELPGGGGYGYTF.

The gene calls are TRBV9 and TRBJ2-7; a weak D match, TRBD2 (5 bases). The CDR3 loop spans 13 amino acids. The germline V gene encodes CDR1 SGDLS and CDR2 YYNGEE. The V gene lost 5 bases and the J gene lost 2 bases, with 11 bases spanning the gap. The CDR3 DNA reads as TGTGCCAGCAGTTTGGACTTAACCTACGAGCAGTACTTC. Encoded protein: CASSLDLTYEQYF.

The V and J genes are TRBV7-3 and TRBJ1-2, with D perhaps TRBD1 (5 bases). Germline V CDR1 and CDR2: SGHTA, FQGTGA. V lost 5 bases to trimming and J lost 8 bases, with 15 bases between them. The CDR3 has 13 amino acids. The CDR3 DNA sequence: TGTGCCAGCAGCAAGACAGAGGTTAGAGGCTACACCTTC. It is translated as CASSKTEVRGYTF.

The J gene is TRBJ1-1, the V gene TRBV3-1 (or the pseudogene TRBV3-2), with D possibly matching TRBD1 (6 bases). The CDR3 spans 13 residues. CDR1 LGHDT and CDR2 YNNKEL come from the germline V gene (reference sequence). V was clipped by 6 bases and J by 8 bases, with 16 bases between them. The CDR3 sequence is CASRIQGGVEAFF. The CDR3 DNA reads as TGTGCCAGCAGAATACAGGGTGGGGTAGAAGCTTTCTTT.

This chain connects TRBV14 to TRBJ1-2; D is uncertain. The ends were cut back, 2 bases at V and 3 bases at J, with 7 bases in the middle. From germline, CDR1 is SGHDN and CDR2 FVKESK. The CDR3 runs 13 residues. Here the CDR3 DNA reads TGTGCCAGCAGCCAACGGCAGGACTATGGCTACACCTTC. Amino acid sequence: CASSQRQDYGYTF. The full variable domain, with the rest looked up from reference TRBV14 and TRBJ1-2, is EAGVTQFPSHSVIEKGQTVTLRCDPISGHDNLYWYRRVMGKEIKFLLHFVKESKQDESGMPNNRFLAERTGGTYSTLKVQPAELEDSGVYFCASSQRQDYGYTFGSGTRLTVV.

The chain combines TRBV6-5 with TRBJ1-5, with D unclear. Deletions cut 4 bases from V and 0 bases from J, with 13 bases between. Germline V gene sequence: CDR1 MNHEY, CDR2 SVGAGI. The CDR3 has 16 amino acids. CDR3 sequence: CASSSEGLYSNQPQHF. The CDR3 DNA is TGTGCCAGCAGTTCAGAGGGTCTCTATAGCAATCAGCCCCAGCATTTT.

This clone has just one count. The V gene is TRBV19, the J gene TRBJ2-3; weak D call: TRBD1 (5 bases). This CDR3 region has 12 residues. Germline lookup yields CDR1 LNHDA and CDR2 SQIVND (reference sequence). V lost 4 bases and J 4 bases, leaving 6 bases between the germline ends. Here the CDR3 reads CASSKGADTQYF. CDR3 DNA: TGTGCCAGTAGTAAAGGGGCAGATACGCAGTATTTT.

CDR3 nucleotide sequence: TGCGCCAGCAGCTTCACCCGGGGGGCACAGATCTACGAGCAGTACTTC. Translated, it gives CASSFTRGAQIYEQYF. The J gene is TRBJ2-7, the V gene TRBV5-1; a possible D gene is TRBD2 (7 bases). Germline-derived CDR1 and CDR2 are SGHRS and YFSETQ. The CDR3 is made up of 16 amino acids. V was pared by 2 bases and J by 3 bases, with 18 bases between.

The genes are TRBV30 and TRBJ2-5; D gene ambiguous. The CDR3 sequence is 12 residues long. Germline V lookup: CDR1 GTSNPN, CDR2 SVGIG (reference sequence). V lost 3 bases, J lost 5 bases, and 10 bases lay in between. The CDR3 loop is CAWSYRSETQYF. CDR3 sequence (DNA): TGTGCCTGGAGCTACCGGTCGGAGACCCAGTACTTC.